These T cell receptor beta chains were read from a single sample in a study of T-cell reconstitution after alpha-beta-depleted transplantation in children. TCRdb itself ran the PCR reads through MiXCR, one entry per CDR3 protein. The table lists 300,000 to 350,000 distinct CDR3 sequences, 15% to 20% of them singletons, with approximately 38% in the top ten. Sample: PBMCs, mostly from graft donor cells, taken 360 days after TCRalphabeta/CD19-depleted stem cell transplant. These TCRs come from a male patient aged 2-10 years who had a stem cell transplant for acute lymphoblastic leukemia, so the T cells may come from the graft donor. Each CDR3 is given with its conserved first and last residue. The order of the fields is CDR3 DNA, CDR3 protein, CDR3 length, V gene, D gene, clone size, J gene. The D gene is left open where the match is weak. Not all rows give a size; the values are once, few, many and, for expanded clones, a class.

cdr3_nt: TGCGCCAGCAGCGCGGGGCGGATGAACACCGGGGAGCTGTTTTTT
cdr3_aa: CASSAGRMNTGELFF
cdr3_length: 15
v_call: TRBV5-1
d_call: NA
clone_size: once
j_call: TRBJ2-2

cdr3_nt: TGTGCCAGCAGCTTAGGTAGGACTGTCGGAGAGACCCAGTACTTC
cdr3_aa: CASSLGRTVGETQYF
cdr3_length: 15
v_call: TRBV7-9
d_call: NA
clone_size: many
j_call: TRBJ2-5

cdr3_nt: TGCAGCGTCGGGGGGGGTGGAGATCAGCCCCAGCATTTT
cdr3_aa: CSVGGGGDQPQHF
cdr3_length: 13
v_call: TRBV29-1
d_call: NA
clone_size: NA
j_call: TRBJ1-5

cdr3_nt: TGCAGTGCTTCGGACTACACCTACAATGAGCAGTTCTTC
cdr3_aa: CSASDYTYNEQFF
cdr3_length: 13
v_call: TRBV20-1
d_call: NA
clone_size: many
j_call: TRBJ2-1

cdr3_nt: TGTGCCAGCAGCCACACACGCCGGGACAGCTACGAGCAGTACTTC
cdr3_aa: CASSHTRRDSYEQYF
cdr3_length: 15
v_call: TRBV4-2
d_call: TRBD1
clone_size: few
j_call: TRBJ2-7

cdr3_nt: TGTGCCCCCACTCAGGCGGGGATCACGGACTATGGCTACACCTTC
cdr3_aa: CAPTQAGITDYGYTF
cdr3_length: 15
v_call: TRBV14
d_call: NA
clone_size: few
j_call: TRBJ1-2

cdr3_nt: TGTGCCACCATGCCGGGACAGGGTATCAAGACCCAGTACTTC
cdr3_aa: CATMPGQGIKTQYF
cdr3_length: 14
v_call: TRBV27
d_call: TRBD1
clone_size: many
j_call: TRBJ2-5

cdr3_nt: TGTGCCAGTAGTATAGGACGGGACAGGGGGCATGAGCAGTTCTTC
cdr3_aa: CASSIGRDRGHEQFF
cdr3_length: 15
v_call: TRBV19
d_call: TRBD1
clone_size: NA
j_call: TRBJ2-1

cdr3_nt: TGTGCCAGCAGCTTAGAGACAGGGTCTCGAACTACTGAAGCTTTCTTT
cdr3_aa: CASSLETGSRTTEAFF
cdr3_length: 16
v_call: TRBV7-6
d_call: TRBD1
clone_size: NA
j_call: TRBJ1-1

cdr3_nt: TGCAGCGTTGACCCCCCGGTGGGCGGTATCTCCTACAATGAGCAGTTCTTC
cdr3_aa: CSVDPPVGGISYNEQFF
cdr3_length: 17
v_call: TRBV29-1
d_call: NA
clone_size: NA
j_call: TRBJ2-1

cdr3_nt: TGTGCCAGCAGCCAAGGACATTCGGAGCCCGAGCAGTACTTC
cdr3_aa: CASSQGHSEPEQYF
cdr3_length: 14
v_call: TRBV5-5
d_call: NA
clone_size: few
j_call: TRBJ2-7

cdr3_nt: TGTGCCAGCAGCGTAGAAGCCGGGGAGCTGTTTTTT
cdr3_aa: CASSVEAGELFF
cdr3_length: 12
v_call: TRBV9
d_call: NA
clone_size: NA
j_call: TRBJ2-2

cdr3_nt: TGTGCCAGCAGTTCCGGGGACCGCTGGAACACCGGGGAGCTGTTTTTT
cdr3_aa: CASSSGDRWNTGELFF
cdr3_length: 16
v_call: TRBV28
d_call: NA
clone_size: NA
j_call: TRBJ2-2

cdr3_nt: TGTGCCAGCAGCTGGGACTTCAGACTCCTCACAGATACGCAGTATTTT
cdr3_aa: CASSWDFRLLTDTQYF
cdr3_length: 16
v_call: TRBV5-8
d_call: NA
clone_size: many
j_call: TRBJ2-3

cdr3_nt: TGCGCCAGCAGCCAAGTACCGGGACAGTCACCGGGCGGAAAACTGTTTTTT
cdr3_aa: CASSQVPGQSPGGKLFF
cdr3_length: 17
v_call: TRBV4-3
d_call: TRBD1
clone_size: few
j_call: TRBJ1-4

cdr3_nt: TGCGCCAGCAGCACCCGTAGGACTAGCGGGAGCACAGATACGCAGTATTTT
cdr3_aa: CASSTRRTSGSTDTQYF
cdr3_length: 17
v_call: TRBV5-1
d_call: TRBD2
clone_size: NA
j_call: TRBJ2-3

cdr3_nt: TGTGCCAGCAGTTACGGGCTAGCGGGCCTCTACGAGCAGTACTTC
cdr3_aa: CASSYGLAGLYEQYF
cdr3_length: 15
v_call: TRBV6-2/TRBV6-3
d_call: TRBD2
clone_size: few
j_call: TRBJ2-7

cdr3_nt: TGTGCCAGCAGCTTAAACGGCGAAGCTTTCTTT
cdr3_aa: CASSLNGEAFF
cdr3_length: 11
v_call: TRBV7-9
d_call: NA
clone_size: many
j_call: TRBJ1-1

cdr3_nt: TGTGCCAGCAGTGCCGGGGGCCCCTACGAGCAGTACTTC
cdr3_aa: CASSAGGPYEQYF
cdr3_length: 13
v_call: TRBV12-3/TRBV12-4
d_call: NA
clone_size: NA
j_call: TRBJ2-7

cdr3_nt: TGCAGCGTTGAAGCAAGGGGATCTAATGAAAAACTGTTTTTT
cdr3_aa: CSVEARGSNEKLFF
cdr3_length: 14
v_call: TRBV29-1
d_call: NA
clone_size: NA
j_call: TRBJ1-4

cdr3_nt: TGTGCCAGCAGCTTGGCCAACCAAGAGACCCAGTACTTC
cdr3_aa: CASSLANQETQYF
cdr3_length: 13
v_call: TRBV5-5
d_call: NA
clone_size: few
j_call: TRBJ2-5

cdr3_nt: TGTGCCTGGAGTGTCAGTCGGCTAAGCGAGCAGTTCTTC
cdr3_aa: CAWSVSRLSEQFF
cdr3_length: 13
v_call: TRBV30
d_call: NA
clone_size: once
j_call: TRBJ2-1

cdr3_nt: TGTGCCAGCAGCCCTACAGGGAGAAGACTCTACGAGCAGTACTTC
cdr3_aa: CASSPTGRRLYEQYF
cdr3_length: 15
v_call: TRBV12-3/TRBV12-4
d_call: NA
clone_size: few
j_call: TRBJ2-7

cdr3_nt: TGTGCCAGCAATGGACAGGGGAACACTGAAGCTTTCTTT
cdr3_aa: CASNGQGNTEAFF
cdr3_length: 13
v_call: TRBV27
d_call: TRBD1
clone_size: few
j_call: TRBJ1-1

cdr3_nt: TGTGCCAGCAGTCCCCGGGGGAGCGGACAGGCCAAAAACATTCAGTACTTC
cdr3_aa: CASSPRGSGQAKNIQYF
cdr3_length: 17
v_call: TRBV6-2/TRBV6-3
d_call: NA
clone_size: few
j_call: TRBJ2-4

cdr3_nt: TGTGCCAGCAGTTTCGGCGACAGACCCTATGAAAAACTGTTTTTT
cdr3_aa: CASSFGDRPYEKLFF
cdr3_length: 15
v_call: TRBV12-3/TRBV12-4
d_call: NA
clone_size: many
j_call: TRBJ1-4

cdr3_nt: TGTGCCTGGAGTGTACGAGGGGGCGTTGAAAAACTGTTTTTT
cdr3_aa: CAWSVRGGVEKLFF
cdr3_length: 14
v_call: TRBV30
d_call: TRBD1
clone_size: NA
j_call: TRBJ1-4

cdr3_nt: TGTGCCACCAGCAGAGATCGTTGGGGTGATGAGCAGTTCTTC
cdr3_aa: CATSRDRWGDEQFF
cdr3_length: 14
v_call: TRBV15
d_call: NA
clone_size: NA
j_call: TRBJ2-1

cdr3_nt: TGTGCCTGGAGTGTTAACACCGGGGAGCTGTTTTTT
cdr3_aa: CAWSVNTGELFF
cdr3_length: 12
v_call: TRBV30
d_call: NA
clone_size: many
j_call: TRBJ2-2

cdr3_nt: TGTGCCAGCAGTTCTCAGGTTCTGGGAACTGAAGCTTTCTTT
cdr3_aa: CASSSQVLGTEAFF
cdr3_length: 14
v_call: TRBV12-3/TRBV12-4
d_call: NA
clone_size: few
j_call: TRBJ1-1

cdr3_nt: TGCAGTGCACTCCTAGGGTATATGAACACTGAAGCTTTCTTT
cdr3_aa: CSALLGYMNTEAFF
cdr3_length: 14
v_call: TRBV20-1
d_call: NA
clone_size: few
j_call: TRBJ1-1

cdr3_nt: TGTGCCAGCAGTTTAAGGGGACTGAAGACTAGCGGGAGCAAAGGCAATGAGCAGTTCTTC
cdr3_aa: CASSLRGLKTSGSKGNEQFF
cdr3_length: 20
v_call: TRBV28
d_call: TRBD2
clone_size: NA
j_call: TRBJ2-1

cdr3_nt: TGTGCCATCAGTCTGGCAGGGTCGGGAGAGCAGTACTTC
cdr3_aa: CAISLAGSGEQYF
cdr3_length: 13
v_call: TRBV10-3
d_call: NA
clone_size: NA
j_call: TRBJ2-7

cdr3_nt: TGTGCCAGCAGCAAAGGGCGGTTTAATGAAAAACTGTTTTTT
cdr3_aa: CASSKGRFNEKLFF
cdr3_length: 14
v_call: TRBV11-2
d_call: NA
clone_size: NA
j_call: TRBJ1-4

cdr3_nt: TGTGCCAGCAGCTTAGCGATTGAAGGAACCCAGTACTTC
cdr3_aa: CASSLAIEGTQYF
cdr3_length: 13
v_call: TRBV7-2
d_call: NA
clone_size: NA
j_call: TRBJ2-5

cdr3_nt: TGTGCCAGCAGCTTGGGCGGGTTCCCTGAAGCTTTCTTT
cdr3_aa: CASSLGGFPEAFF
cdr3_length: 13
v_call: TRBV5-6
d_call: NA
clone_size: NA
j_call: TRBJ1-1

cdr3_nt: TGTGCCAGCACCCCGGGTCGGACAGGGGTTTCGAACACTGAAGCTTTCTTT
cdr3_aa: CASTPGRTGVSNTEAFF
cdr3_length: 17
v_call: TRBV6-2/TRBV6-3
d_call: TRBD1
clone_size: NA
j_call: TRBJ1-1

cdr3_nt: TGCAGTGCTAGAGAGAGGACCAGGGTATTACATTCGGGGGAGCAGTACTTC
cdr3_aa: CSARERTRVLHSGEQYF
cdr3_length: 17
v_call: TRBV20-1
d_call: NA
clone_size: NA
j_call: TRBJ2-7

cdr3_nt: TGCGCCAGCAGCCAAGGGGGACTAGCGGGAACTAGGGAGCAGTTCTTC
cdr3_aa: CASSQGGLAGTREQFF
cdr3_length: 16
v_call: TRBV4-3
d_call: TRBD2
clone_size: many
j_call: TRBJ2-1

cdr3_nt: TGTGCCAGTAGTCCTACCGGTACCCCCTACGAGCAGTACTTC
cdr3_aa: CASSPTGTPYEQYF
cdr3_length: 14
v_call: TRBV19
d_call: NA
clone_size: many
j_call: TRBJ2-7

cdr3_nt: TGCGCCAGCAGCTTGGGGGGACTAAAGCCCGGGGAGCTGTTTTTT
cdr3_aa: CASSLGGLKPGELFF
cdr3_length: 15
v_call: TRBV5-1
d_call: TRBD2
clone_size: NA
j_call: TRBJ2-2

cdr3_nt: TGTGCCAGCAGTCTCGGACAGGGAGCGGACGAGCAGTACTTC
cdr3_aa: CASSLGQGADEQYF
cdr3_length: 14
v_call: TRBV27
d_call: TRBD1
clone_size: NA
j_call: TRBJ2-7

cdr3_nt: TGCAGTGCTAGTTGGGGCGGGGGGACGGCAAAACTGTTTTTT
cdr3_aa: CSASWGGGTAKLFF
cdr3_length: 14
v_call: TRBV20-1
d_call: NA
clone_size: NA
j_call: TRBJ1-4

cdr3_nt: TGTGCCAGCAGCCCTGCGACTGAGCAGTTCTTC
cdr3_aa: CASSPATEQFF
cdr3_length: 11
v_call: TRBV7-2
d_call: NA
clone_size: many
j_call: TRBJ2-1

cdr3_nt: TGCAGTGCTATGTGGGGGGTTCGCACAGATACGCAGTATTTT
cdr3_aa: CSAMWGVRTDTQYF
cdr3_length: 14
v_call: TRBV20-1
d_call: NA
clone_size: NA
j_call: TRBJ2-3

cdr3_nt: TGCGCCAGGAAGTCCGGGACTAGCGGGATCCATGAGCAGTTCTTC
cdr3_aa: CARKSGTSGIHEQFF
cdr3_length: 15
v_call: TRBV5-1
d_call: TRBD2
clone_size: NA
j_call: TRBJ2-1

cdr3_nt: TGTGCCAGCAGTTGGGCGGCTTCCGCGCAGTTCTTC
cdr3_aa: CASSWAASAQFF
cdr3_length: 12
v_call: TRBV6-2/TRBV6-3
d_call: NA
clone_size: NA
j_call: TRBJ2-1

cdr3_nt: TGTGCCAGCAGCTTATGGACATTAGGCAATCAGCCCCAGCATTTT
cdr3_aa: CASSLWTLGNQPQHF
cdr3_length: 15
v_call: TRBV28
d_call: NA
clone_size: NA
j_call: TRBJ1-5

cdr3_nt: TGTGCCATCAGTGAGCCCACGGGTTTCTACGAGCAGTACTTC
cdr3_aa: CAISEPTGFYEQYF
cdr3_length: 14
v_call: TRBV10-3
d_call: NA
clone_size: NA
j_call: TRBJ2-7

cdr3_nt: TGCGCCAGTTCGACTAGCGGAGCAGTTTACGAGCAGTACTTC
cdr3_aa: CASSTSGAVYEQYF
cdr3_length: 14
v_call: TRBV5-1
d_call: TRBD2
clone_size: NA
j_call: TRBJ2-7

cdr3_nt: TGTGCCAGCAGTGAGGACAGACTATTGAACACCGGGGAGCTGTTTTTT
cdr3_aa: CASSEDRLLNTGELFF
cdr3_length: 16
v_call: TRBV6-1
d_call: NA
clone_size: NA
j_call: TRBJ2-2

cdr3_nt: TGTGCCAGCAGCAACAGCGGGCCGAGTGGAAACACCATATATTTT
cdr3_aa: CASSNSGPSGNTIYF
cdr3_length: 15
v_call: TRBV11-2
d_call: NA
clone_size: NA
j_call: TRBJ1-3

cdr3_nt: TGTGCCAGCAGCCAACGCGGTGGGAACTATGGCTACACCTTC
cdr3_aa: CASSQRGGNYGYTF
cdr3_length: 14
v_call: TRBV3-1
d_call: NA
clone_size: few
j_call: TRBJ1-2

cdr3_nt: TGTGCCAGCAGTTTCGCTCCGGGACAGGGAACAGATACGCAGTATTTT
cdr3_aa: CASSFAPGQGTDTQYF
cdr3_length: 16
v_call: TRBV6-5
d_call: TRBD1
clone_size: NA
j_call: TRBJ2-3

cdr3_nt: TGTGCCAGCAGTTTACTAGCGGGAGGAATTATAGATACGCAGTATTTT
cdr3_aa: CASSLLAGGIIDTQYF
cdr3_length: 16
v_call: TRBV12-3/TRBV12-4
d_call: TRBD2
clone_size: NA
j_call: TRBJ2-3

cdr3_nt: TGTGCCACCAGCAGCGGCAAGGGGAGCTCCTACGAGCAGTACTTC
cdr3_aa: CATSSGKGSSYEQYF
cdr3_length: 15
v_call: TRBV15
d_call: NA
clone_size: NA
j_call: TRBJ2-7